This T cell receptor beta chain was sequenced in a study of spatial heterogeneity in lung cancer. Study overall: Compared with alpha-chain sequences, beta-chain sequences were consistently detected in greater numbers.

Time point denoted: sample taken at primary tumor resection. Unsorted tumor, nontumor lung tissue or cryopreserved PBMC supplied the whole RNA. The donor group consisted of approximately 77 patients who had untreated, early-stage non-small cell lung cancer. CDR3 length: 13 amino acids. V was clipped by 3 bases and J by 4 bases, with 10 bases between them. The germline V gene has CDR1 SGHVS and CDR2 FQNEAQ. Notes on the study in general: Ubiquitous expanded tumor TCRs appeared in blood more at resection than follow-up.

This clonotype was counted a few times. Its antigen is still unknown. Carried by each TCR cDNA molecule was a unique molecular identifier. TCRdb re-called the 5' RACE reads with MiXCR, one entry per CDR3 protein. The sample lists some 70,000 distinct CDR3 sequences, about an eighth seen once, with roughly 7% in the top ten. The sample consisted of PBMCs, taken at surgery. The TCR was taken from a male donor with early-stage non-small cell lung cancer. The V call is TRBV7-8, the J call TRBJ2-7; D is unclear. The CDR3 here is CASSFRQEYEQYF. The CDR3 DNA reads as TGTGCCAGCAGCTTCCGACAAGAATACGAGCAGTACTTC.